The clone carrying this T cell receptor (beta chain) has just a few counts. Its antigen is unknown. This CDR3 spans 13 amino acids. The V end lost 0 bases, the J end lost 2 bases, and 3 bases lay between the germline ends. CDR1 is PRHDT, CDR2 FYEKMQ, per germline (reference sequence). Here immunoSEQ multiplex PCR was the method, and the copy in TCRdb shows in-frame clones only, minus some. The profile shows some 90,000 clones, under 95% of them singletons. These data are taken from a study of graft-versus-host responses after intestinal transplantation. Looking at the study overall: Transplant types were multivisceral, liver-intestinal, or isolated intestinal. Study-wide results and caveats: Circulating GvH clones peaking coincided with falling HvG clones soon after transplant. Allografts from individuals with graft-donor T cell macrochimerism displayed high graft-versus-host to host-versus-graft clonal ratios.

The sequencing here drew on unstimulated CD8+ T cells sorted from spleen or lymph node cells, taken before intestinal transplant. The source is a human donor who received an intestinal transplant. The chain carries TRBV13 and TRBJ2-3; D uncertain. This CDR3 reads CASSLGDTDTQYF. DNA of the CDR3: TGTGCCAGCAGCTTAGGAGACACAGATACGCAGTATTTT.